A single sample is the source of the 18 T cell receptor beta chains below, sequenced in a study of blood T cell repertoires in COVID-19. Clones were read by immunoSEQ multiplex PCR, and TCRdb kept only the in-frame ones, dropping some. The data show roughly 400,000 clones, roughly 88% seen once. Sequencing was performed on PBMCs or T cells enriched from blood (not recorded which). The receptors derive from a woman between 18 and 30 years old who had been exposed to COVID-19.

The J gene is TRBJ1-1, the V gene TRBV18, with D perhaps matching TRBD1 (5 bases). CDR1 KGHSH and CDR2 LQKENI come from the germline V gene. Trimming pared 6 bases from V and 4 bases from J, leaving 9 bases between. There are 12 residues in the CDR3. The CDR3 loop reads CASSWTTTEAFF. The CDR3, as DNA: TGTGCCAGCTCCTGGACAACCACTGAAGCTTTCTTT.

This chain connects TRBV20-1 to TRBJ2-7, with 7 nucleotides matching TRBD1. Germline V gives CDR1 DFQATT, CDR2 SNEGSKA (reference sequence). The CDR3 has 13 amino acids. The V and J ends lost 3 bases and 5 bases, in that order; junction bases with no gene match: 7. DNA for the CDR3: TGCAGTGCTAGTAGGACAGGCGTCGACGAGCAGTACTTC. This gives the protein CSASRTGVDEQYF.

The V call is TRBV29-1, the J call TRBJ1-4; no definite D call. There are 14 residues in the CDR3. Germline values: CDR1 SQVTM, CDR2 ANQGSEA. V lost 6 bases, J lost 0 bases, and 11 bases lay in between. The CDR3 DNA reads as TGCAGCGTGACTTTAGGTGCAACTAATGAAAAACTGTTTTTT. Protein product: CSVTLGATNEKLFF.

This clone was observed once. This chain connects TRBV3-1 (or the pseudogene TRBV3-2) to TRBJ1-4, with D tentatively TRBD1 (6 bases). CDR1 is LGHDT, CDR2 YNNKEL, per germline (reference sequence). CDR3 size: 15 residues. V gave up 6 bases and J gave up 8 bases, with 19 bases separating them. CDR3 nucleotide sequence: TGTGCCAGCAGGAGGCTGGGGGGGGCGGAAGAAAAACTGTTTTTT. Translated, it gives CASRRLGGAEEKLFF.

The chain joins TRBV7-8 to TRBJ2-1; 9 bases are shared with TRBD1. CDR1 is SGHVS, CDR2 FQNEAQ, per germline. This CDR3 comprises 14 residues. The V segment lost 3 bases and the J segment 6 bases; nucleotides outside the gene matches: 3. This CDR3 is CASSFGTGSNEQFF. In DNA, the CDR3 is TGTGCCAGCAGCTTTGGGACAGGGTCCAATGAGCAGTTCTTC.

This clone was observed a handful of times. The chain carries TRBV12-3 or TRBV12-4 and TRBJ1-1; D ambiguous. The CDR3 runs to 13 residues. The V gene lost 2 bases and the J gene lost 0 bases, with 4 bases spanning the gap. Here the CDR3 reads CASSLQMNTEAFF. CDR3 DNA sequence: TGTGCCAGCAGTTTACAAATGAACACTGAAGCTTTCTTT.

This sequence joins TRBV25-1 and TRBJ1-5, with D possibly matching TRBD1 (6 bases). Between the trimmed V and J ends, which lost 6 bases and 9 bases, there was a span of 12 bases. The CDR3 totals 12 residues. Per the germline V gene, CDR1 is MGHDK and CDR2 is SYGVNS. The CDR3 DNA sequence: TGTGCCAGCAGCCAGGGGATTCTGCCCCAGCATTTT. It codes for CASSQGILPQHF.

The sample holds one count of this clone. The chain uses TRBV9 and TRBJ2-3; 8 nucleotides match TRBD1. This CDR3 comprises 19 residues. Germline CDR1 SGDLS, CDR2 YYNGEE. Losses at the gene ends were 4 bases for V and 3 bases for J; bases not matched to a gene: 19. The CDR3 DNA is TGTGCCAGCAGCCAATCGGGGATTTCGGACAGGGTCAGGACAGATACGCAGTATTTT. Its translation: CASSQSGISDRVRTDTQYF.

The DNA of the CDR3 is TGTGCCAGCAGCCAAGAGCGGGAGGTCCGCTACAATGAGCAGTTCTTC. This codes for CASSQEREVRYNEQFF. This chain joins TRBV3-1 (or the pseudogene TRBV3-2) and TRBJ2-1, with 8 bases identical to TRBD2. Germline values: CDR1 LGHDT, CDR2 YNNKEL (reference sequence). The CDR3 loop spans 16 amino acids. The junction had 4 bases not matched to a gene; V was cut back by 0 bases and J by 3 bases.

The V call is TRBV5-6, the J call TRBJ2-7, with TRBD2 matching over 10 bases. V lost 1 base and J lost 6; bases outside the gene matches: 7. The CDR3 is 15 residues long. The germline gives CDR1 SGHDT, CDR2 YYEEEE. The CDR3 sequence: CASSLRAGGIGEQYF. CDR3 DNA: TGTGCCAGCAGCTTGAGAGCGGGAGGGATCGGCGAGCAGTACTTC.

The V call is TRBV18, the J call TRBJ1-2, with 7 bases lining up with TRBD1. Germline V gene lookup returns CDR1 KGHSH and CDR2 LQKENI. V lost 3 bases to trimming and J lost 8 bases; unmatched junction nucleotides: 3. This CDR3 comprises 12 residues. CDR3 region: CASSPPDRGYTF. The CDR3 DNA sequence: TGTGCCAGCTCACCCCCGGACAGGGGCTACACCTTC. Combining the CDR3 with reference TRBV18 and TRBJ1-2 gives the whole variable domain NAGVMQNPRHLVRRRGQEARLRCSPMKGHSHVYWYRQLPEEGLKFMVYLQKENIIDESGMPKERFSAEFPKEGPSILRIQQVVRGDSAAYFCASSPPDRGYTFGSGTRLTVV.

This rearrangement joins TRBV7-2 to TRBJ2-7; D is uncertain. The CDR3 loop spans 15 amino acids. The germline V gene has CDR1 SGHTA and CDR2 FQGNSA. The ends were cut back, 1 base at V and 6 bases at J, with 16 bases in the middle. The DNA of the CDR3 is TGTGCCAGCAGCTTAGGAGGTACCGCTTTGGGCGAGCAGTACTTC. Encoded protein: CASSLGGTALGEQYF.

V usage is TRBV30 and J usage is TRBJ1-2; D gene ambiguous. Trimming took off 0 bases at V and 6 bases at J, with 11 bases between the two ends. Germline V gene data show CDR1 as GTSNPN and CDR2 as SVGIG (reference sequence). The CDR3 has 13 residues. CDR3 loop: CAWSVLSTHGYTF. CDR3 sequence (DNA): TGTGCCTGGAGTGTACTCTCCACCCATGGCTACACCTTC.

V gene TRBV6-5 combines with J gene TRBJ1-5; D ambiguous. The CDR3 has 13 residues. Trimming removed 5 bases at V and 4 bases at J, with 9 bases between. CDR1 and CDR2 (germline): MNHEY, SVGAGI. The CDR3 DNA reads TGTGCCAGCAGTAACACAGAAAATCAGCCCCAGCATTTT. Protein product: CASSNTENQPQHF.

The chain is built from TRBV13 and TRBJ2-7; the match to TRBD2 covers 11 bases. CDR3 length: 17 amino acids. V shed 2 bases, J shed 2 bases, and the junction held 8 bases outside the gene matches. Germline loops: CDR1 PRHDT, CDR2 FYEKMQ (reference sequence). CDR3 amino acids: CASSLRPRLAGTYEQYF. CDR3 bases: TGTGCCAGCAGCTTACGCCCCCGACTAGCGGGAACCTACGAGCAGTACTTC.

CDR3 bases: TGCGCCAGCAGCCAGCCCTCGGAGGGCCCGGGAACTAATGAAAAACTGTTTTTT. Translated, it gives CASSQPSEGPGTNEKLFF. The rearrangement links TRBV4-3 to TRBJ1-4; D gene ambiguous. Germline V gene lookup returns CDR1 LGHNA and CDR2 YSLEER. The V end was cut by 3 bases, the J end by 1 base, with 18 bases between. The CDR3 sequence is 18 residues long.

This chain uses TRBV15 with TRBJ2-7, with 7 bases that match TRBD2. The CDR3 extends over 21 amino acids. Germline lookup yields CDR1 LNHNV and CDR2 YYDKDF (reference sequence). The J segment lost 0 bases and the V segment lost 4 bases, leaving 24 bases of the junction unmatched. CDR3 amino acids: CATSTAAAGLTTPRRSYEQYF. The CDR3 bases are TGTGCCACCAGCACCGCGGCCGCGGGACTAACAACCCCCAGGCGCTCCTACGAGCAGTACTTC.

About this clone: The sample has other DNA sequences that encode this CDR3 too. The CDR3 is CASSIGQGTDTQYF. The CDR3 nucleotides read TGTGCCAGTAGTATAGGACAGGGGACAGATACGCAGTATTTT. J is TRBJ2-3 and V is TRBV19, with 8 bases that match TRBD1. Germline CDR1 and CDR2: LNHDA and SQIVND (reference sequence). The CDR3 covers 14 residues. V shed 1 base, J shed 3 bases, and the junction held 0 bases outside the gene matches.